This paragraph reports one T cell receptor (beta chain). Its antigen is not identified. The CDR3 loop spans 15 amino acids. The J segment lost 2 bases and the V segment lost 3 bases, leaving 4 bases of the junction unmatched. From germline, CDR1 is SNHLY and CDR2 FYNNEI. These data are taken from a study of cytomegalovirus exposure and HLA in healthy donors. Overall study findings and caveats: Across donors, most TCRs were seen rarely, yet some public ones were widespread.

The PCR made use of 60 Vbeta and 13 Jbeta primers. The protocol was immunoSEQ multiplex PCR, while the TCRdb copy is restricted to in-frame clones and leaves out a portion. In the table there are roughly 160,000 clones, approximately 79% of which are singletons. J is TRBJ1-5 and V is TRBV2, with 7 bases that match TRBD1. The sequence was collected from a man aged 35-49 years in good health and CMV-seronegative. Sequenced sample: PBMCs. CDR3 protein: CASSDDRDRNQPQHF. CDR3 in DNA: TGTGCCAGCAGTGATGACAGGGACCGCAATCAGCCCCAGCATTTT.